Listed below are T cell receptor beta chains from one sample, sequenced in a study of blood T cell repertoires in COVID-19. This table comes from immunoSEQ multiplex PCR, and its TCRdb copy is limited to in-frame clones, with some not included. The sample includes hundreds of thousands of clones, 88% of them seen just once. The specimen sequenced was PBMCs or T cells enriched from blood (not recorded which). The receptors stem from a woman aged 55-70 years who had recovered from COVID-19. The CDR3 runs from the conserved cysteine through the conserved F or W. The D gene is left open where the match is weak. Clone sizes are given selectively: once, few, many, or a class where the clone is expanded.

>TRBJ2-3|TRBD2|TRBV7-6|-
TGTGCCAGCAGAAGGGACTACACAGATACGCAGTATTTT
CASRRDYTDTQYF
>TRBJ1-5|-|TRBV10-3|once
TGTGCCATCAGTGAAGACACCGGGGGGCAGCCCCAGCATTTT
CAISEDTGGQPQHF
>TRBJ1-6|-|TRBV19|few
TGTGCCAGTAGCCGGACATTTGGTTCACCCCTCCACTTT
CASSRTFGSPLHF
>TRBJ2-3|TRBD1|TRBV7-2|-
TGTGCCAGCAGCTTAAGTACAGGGGAAGATACGCAGTATTTT
CASSLSTGEDTQYF
>TRBJ1-2|TRBD1|TRBV5-4|-
TGTGCCAGCAGCTTCTTGCATGAACAGGGGCGCTATGGCTACACCTTC
CASSFLHEQGRYGYTF
>TRBJ2-7|-|TRBV27|-
TGTGCCAGCAGTCCGACGCAAGCAGGGGAGCAGTACTTC
CASSPTQAGEQYF
>TRBJ2-7|-|TRBV5-4|-
TGTGCCAGCAGCTTGGACCGCGGGGAGCAGTACTTC
CASSLDRGEQYF
>TRBJ1-6|TRBD1|TRBV27|few
TGTGCCAGCAGTTTAACAGGGGGATATAATTCACCCCTCCACTTT
CASSLTGGYNSPLHF
>TRBJ1-2|-|TRBV9|-
TGTGCCAGCAGTTTACAGGACTATGGCTACACCTTC
CASSLQDYGYTF
>TRBJ1-5|TRBD1|TRBV30|-
TGTGCCTGGATGAGGACAGGGGGCAATCAGCCCCAGCATTTT
CAWMRTGGNQPQHF
>TRBJ1-4|-|TRBV6-1|-
TGTGCCAGCAGTGCTGGACAGCTATCAACTAATGAAAAACTGTTTTTT
CASSAGQLSTNEKLFF
>TRBJ1-2|TRBD1|TRBV3-1/TRBV3-2|-
TGTGCCAGCAGCCGGGACAGGGGAAGTGGCTACACCTTC
CASSRDRGSGYTF
>TRBJ2-7|-|TRBV2|-
TGTGCCAGCAGTGAAGACAGAAACTACGAGCAGTACTTC
CASSEDRNYEQYF
>TRBJ2-5|TRBD1|TRBV18|-
TGTGCCAGCTCACCACCGTTGGGGACAGGGGGCGGTGAGACCCAGTACTTC
CASSPPLGTGGGETQYF
>TRBJ2-1|TRBD1|TRBV29-1|-
TGCAGCGTAAACAGGGGATCGTACAATGAGCAGTTCTTC
CSVNRGSYNEQFF
>TRBJ2-2|-|TRBV5-1|once
TGCGCCAGCAGCTTGAGAATCAACCTTGGGCCCGGGGAGCTGTTTTTT
CASSLRINLGPGELFF
>TRBJ1-1|TRBD1|TRBV5-1|once
TGCGCCAGCAGTTTTACAGGGGGCGCGGGTGAAGCTTTCTTT
CASSFTGGAGEAFF
>TRBJ1-2|TRBD1|TRBV14|-
TGTGCCAGCAGCCAAGATGGGACAGGCTTACTCTATGGCTACACCTTC
CASSQDGTGLLYGYTF
>TRBJ2-1|TRBD1|TRBV5-1|-
TGCGCCAGCAGCGTGACCGGGACAGGGGCCTACAATGAGCAGTTCTTC
CASSVTGTGAYNEQFF
>TRBJ2-2|TRBD2|TRBV9|-
TGTGCCAGCAGCCCTAAAAGCGGGGGCGACACCGGGGAGCTGTTTTTT
CASSPKSGGDTGELFF
>TRBJ2-5|TRBD2|TRBV2|once
TGTGCCAGCAGAAGAGAAGCGGGGGGCCCACAAGAGACCCAGTACTTC
CASRREAGGPQETQYF
>TRBJ1-2|-|TRBV5-1|once
TGCGCCAGCAGCTTGGGTCAGGGGTTATATGGCTACACCTTC
CASSLGQGLYGYTF
>TRBJ1-2|-|TRBV4-2|-
TGTGCCAGCAGCCAAGATCGGTCGCCTTATAATGGCTACACCTTC
CASSQDRSPYNGYTF
>TRBJ1-1|TRBD1|TRBV9|-
TGTGCCAGCAGCGTAGCTACTAGGACAGGACACACTGAAGCTTTCTTT
CASSVATRTGHTEAFF
>TRBJ2-5|-|TRBV7-2|-
TGTGCCAGCAGCTTAGACGGCAGGATTTACCAAGAGACCCAGTACTTC
CASSLDGRIYQETQYF
>TRBJ1-6|-|TRBV6-5|-
TGTGCCAGCAGTTACGCCGGGGCCTATAATTCACCCCTCCACTTT
CASSYAGAYNSPLHF
>TRBJ1-5|TRBD1|TRBV27|-
TGTGCCAGCAGTGACAGGGGCAGGGGCAATCAGCCCCAGCATTTT
CASSDRGRGNQPQHF
>TRBJ2-1|-|TRBV7-9|-
TGTGCCAGCAGCCCTCGCCCGCACCCCGGGACTCCGCCTCGGGGTGAGCAGTTCTTC
CASSPRPHPGTPPRGEQFF
>TRBJ1-1|-|TRBV19|-
TGTGCCAGTAGTATACCGGGACACCTGAACACTGAAGCTTTCTTT
CASSIPGHLNTEAFF
>TRBJ2-5|-|TRBV6-5|-
TGTGCCAGCAGCCCGGGGGGCACAGAAGGGATCGAGTACTTC
CASSPGGTEGIEYF
>TRBJ2-3|TRBD2|TRBV18|-
TGTGCCAGCTCACCCAAACCTGCTAGCGGGGGGTCTAGCACAGATACGCAGTATTTT
CASSPKPASGGSSTDTQYF
>TRBJ1-1|-|TRBV28|-
TGTGCCAGCAGTTTCCCCCTGGGGGGTTCCACTGAAGCTTTCTTT
CASSFPLGGSTEAFF
>TRBJ1-3|-|TRBV29-1|once
TGCAGCGTTGAAGATAGCGGACCTGGCGTCGGAAACACCATATATTTT
CSVEDSGPGVGNTIYF
>TRBJ1-5|TRBD1|TRBV28|once
TGTGCCAGCAGTTTAACCCTCCCGGGACAGGGGAGCAATCAGCCCCAGCATTTT
CASSLTLPGQGSNQPQHF
>TRBJ1-3|-|TRBV4-2|-
TGTGCCAGCAGCCCCGACTCTAACTCTGGAAACACCATATATTTT
CASSPDSNSGNTIYF
>TRBJ2-1|-|TRBV28|-
TGTGCCAGCAGCCCCCTAACGGGGGGCTCGTACAATGAGCAGTTCTTC
CASSPLTGGSYNEQFF
>TRBJ2-1|-|TRBV7-9|-
TGTGCCAGCACCCCCCGGGGGGCCGGTCTGAATGAGCAGTTCTTC
CASTPRGAGLNEQFF
>TRBJ2-3|TRBD2|TRBV11-3|-
TGTGCCAGCAGCCTGGGACTAGCGGGGAGCACAGATACGCAGTATTTT
CASSLGLAGSTDTQYF
>TRBJ2-6|-|TRBV7-9|-
TGTGCCAGCAGCCAGGGGCTGGGTATGGTTTCTGGGGCCAACGTCCTGACTTTC
CASSQGLGMVSGANVLTF
>TRBJ1-1|-|TRBV29-1|-
TGCAGCGTTGTGACAGGAGTGAACACTGAAGCTTTCTTT
CSVVTGVNTEAFF
>TRBJ2-3|TRBD1|TRBV7-9|-
TGTGCCAGCAGCTTAGGGGACAGGGGAGGAACAGATACGCAGTATTTT
CASSLGDRGGTDTQYF
>TRBJ2-3|-|TRBV29-1|-
TGCAGCGTTGAACGGGGCACAGATACGCAGTATTTT
CSVERGTDTQYF
>TRBJ1-6|-|TRBV6-5|-
TGTGCCAGCAGCCCCGGGACAAATTCACCCCTCCACTTT
CASSPGTNSPLHF
>TRBJ2-3|-|TRBV5-8|few
TGTGCCAGCAGCTTGGAAGGGGAACGGTATTTT
CASSLEGERYF
>TRBJ1-5|-|TRBV2|-
TGTGCCAGCAGTGATACCGACAGGTCTCAGCCCCAGCATTTT
CASSDTDRSQPQHF
>TRBJ2-3|TRBD1|TRBV7-6|-
TGTGCCAGCAGACCCACGGGACAGGGGACGCAGTATTTT
CASRPTGQGTQYF
>TRBJ2-1|TRBD2|TRBV14|-
TGTGCCAGTCGGCGGTCCGGCGGGGGACCATCCTACAATGAGCAGTTCTTC
CASRRSGGGPSYNEQFF
>TRBJ2-3|-|TRBV19|few
TGTGCCAGTAGTGGCAGCACAGATACGCAGTATTTT
CASSGSTDTQYF